These 17 T cell receptor beta chains were all obtained from the same sample, sequenced in a study of cytomegalovirus exposure and HLA in healthy donors. The PCR was carried out with 60 Vbeta primers and 13 Jbeta primers. The repertoire was sequenced with immunoSEQ multiplex PCR; TCRdb's copy has only in-frame clones and lacks some. Among about 170,000 clones listed, around four fifths were seen once. The material sequenced was PBMCs. All receptors come from a female donor in good health and CMV-seronegative.

The chain carries TRBV18 and TRBJ1-1; D remains ambiguous. Trimming took off 3 bases at V and 1 base at J, with 9 bases between the two ends. Germline values: CDR1 KGHSH, CDR2 LQKENI. CDR3 size: 14 residues. This CDR3 is CASSPSRSNTEAFF. The CDR3 region has the DNA TGTGCCAGCTCACCTTCCCGGTCGAACACTGAAGCTTTCTTT.

The rearrangement joins TRBV10-2 to TRBJ1-2; a weak D match, TRBD1 (6 bases). V dropped 0 bases and J dropped 6 bases, with 8 bases sitting between them. Germline V CDR1 and CDR2: WSHSY, SAAADI. The CDR3 runs to 13 residues. The CDR3 here is CASSESGGHGYTF. The CDR3 coding sequence is TGCGCCAGCAGTGAGTCGGGGGGGCATGGCTACACCTTC.

This chain connects TRBV11-2 to TRBJ1-3; D perhaps matches TRBD1 (5 bases). V was clipped by 6 bases and J by 4 bases, with 16 bases between them. The CDR3 extends over 15 amino acids. Per the germline V gene, CDR1 is SGHAT and CDR2 is FQNNGV. CDR3 sequence: CASRPPGGEGNTIYF. The CDR3 DNA reads TGTGCCAGCAGGCCCCCCGGGGGGGAAGGAAACACCATATATTTT.

The V and J genes are TRBV4-1 and TRBJ2-3; no reliable D call. Trimming removed 8 bases from V and 6 bases from J, with 18 bases in between. The V gene's germline CDR1 is MGHRA and CDR2 YSYEKL. The CDR3 contains 14 residues. The CDR3 here is CASSMLVSGDTQYF. The CDR3, as DNA: TGCGCCAGCTCGATGTTGGTTTCCGGGGATACGCAGTATTTT.

With respect to this clone: At the DNA level, this CDR3 is encoded by other sequences in the same sample as well. The J gene is TRBJ1-2, the V gene TRBV10-3; D is perhaps TRBD1 (5 bases). The ends were cut back, 4 bases at V and 3 bases at J, with 6 bases in the middle. The CDR3 loop spans 12 amino acids. Germline V lookup: CDR1 ENHRY, CDR2 SYGVKD. The DNA for the CDR3 is TGTGCCATCAGTGGGGGGGACTATGGCTACACCTTC. It specifies CAISGGDYGYTF.

There are a few counts of this clone. The J gene is TRBJ1-5, the V gene TRBV30, with 8 bases that match TRBD1. This CDR3 region has 13 residues. From germline, CDR1 is GTSNPN and CDR2 SVGIG (reference sequence). V was pared by 5 bases and J by 8 bases, with 8 bases of the junction left unmatched. CDR3 bases: TGTGCCTGGGCGCCGGACAGGGTTGAGCCCCAGCATTTT. Translating gives CAWAPDRVEPQHF.

The V and J genes are TRBV7-8 and TRBJ2-7; 12 bases match TRBD2. V was pared by 5 bases and J by 3 bases, with 2 bases of the junction left unmatched. Germline V gene sequence: CDR1 SGHVS, CDR2 FQNEAQ. This CDR3 contains 14 residues. CDR3: CASSTSGGRYEQYF. The CDR3, as DNA: TGTGCCAGCAGCACTAGCGGGGGGCGCTACGAGCAGTACTTC.

The J gene is TRBJ1-1, the V gene TRBV6-5; possible D gene TRBD1, 5 bases. V was cut by 6 bases and J by 3 bases, with 8 bases left in between. This CDR3 is built from 12 residues. The germline gives CDR1 MNHEY, CDR2 SVGAGI. CDR3: CASRDIYTEAFF. The CDR3 bases are TGTGCCAGCAGGGACATTTACACTGAAGCTTTCTTT.

The chain couples TRBV4-2 to TRBJ1-4; no definite D call. Between the trimmed V and J ends, which lost 1 base and 4 bases, there was a span of 13 bases. This CDR3 has 16 amino acids. Germline CDR1 reads LGHNA; CDR2 reads YNFKEQ. In DNA form, the CDR3 reads TGTGCCAGCAGCCAAGGGAGCCCGGCGGGTAATGAAAAACTGTTTTTT. Its translation: CASSQGSPAGNEKLFF.

The chain employs TRBV19 and TRBJ1-3; D is unresolved. The CDR3 is made up of 15 amino acids. V lost 5 bases and J 0 bases, leaving 11 bases between the germline ends. CDR1 LNHDA and CDR2 SQIVND come from the germline V gene (reference sequence). The CDR3 here is CASSLIGSSGNTIYF. The CDR3 coding sequence is TGTGCCAGTAGTCTTATCGGGAGCTCTGGAAACACCATATATTTT.

The chain joins TRBV5-4 to TRBJ2-7; 9 bases are shared with TRBD2. Germline V gives CDR1 SGHNT, CDR2 YYREEE (reference sequence). The J segment lost 6 bases and the V segment lost 0 bases, leaving 4 bases of the junction unmatched. The CDR3 is 14 residues long. This CDR3 is CASSLVRGGTEQYF. CDR3 in DNA: TGTGCCAGCAGCTTGGTGCGGGGGGGGACCGAGCAGTACTTC.

This clone was seen only once. V and J are TRBV5-1 and TRBJ2-4, with D possibly TRBD1 on 7 matching bases. This CDR3 spans 16 amino acids. Germline V gene sequence: CDR1 SGHRS, CDR2 YFSETQ. V was shortened by 2 bases and J by 1 base, with 13 bases between the two germline ends. CDR3 amino acids: CASSLLPGGAKNIQYF. CDR3 in DNA: TGCGCCAGCAGCTTACTCCCAGGGGGGGCCAAAAACATTCAGTACTTC.

The chain couples TRBV7-9 to TRBJ1-6; perhaps TRBD1 as D (6 bases). Germline V CDR1 and CDR2: SEHNR, FQNEAQ (reference sequence). The CDR3 has 15 amino acids. With 4 bases removed from V and 6 bases from J, the gap between germline ends came to 13 bases. The chain's CDR3 is CASSSRTAPNSPLHF. Written as DNA, the CDR3 is TGTGCCAGCAGCTCGAGGACAGCCCCTAATTCACCCCTCCACTTT.

V and J are TRBV30 and TRBJ1-3, with D possibly TRBD1 on 6 matching bases. V lost 3 bases to trimming and J lost 5 bases, with 11 bases between them. This CDR3 spans 13 amino acids. Germline assignment: CDR1 GTSNPN and CDR2 SVGIG (reference sequence). CDR3 DNA sequence: TGTGCCTGGAGGTTGCAGGGGAGAAACACCATATATTTT. This sequence encodes CAWRLQGRNTIYF.

This sequence joins TRBV10-2 and TRBJ1-5, with D possibly being TRBD1 (6 bases). The CDR3 covers 15 residues. CDR1 and CDR2 from the germline V gene are WSHSY and SAAADI. V lost 0 bases, J lost 7 bases, and 13 bases lay in between. The chain's CDR3 is CASSESGGRLQPQHF. The CDR3, as DNA: TGCGCCAGCAGTGAGTCGGGGGGGCGCCTACAGCCCCAGCATTTT.

The genes are TRBV6-1 and TRBJ1-5; a weak D match, TRBD1 (6 bases). Looked up from germline, CDR1 is MNHNS and CDR2 is SASEGT. There are 15 residues in the CDR3. V lost 7 bases and J lost 2, with 15 bases in between. The CDR3 DNA is TGTGCCAGCAACCAAGGGGGGGTAGGCAATCAGCCCCAGCATTTT. This encodes CASNQGGVGNQPQHF.

As regards this clone: Other DNA sequences of this sample code for an identical CDR3. The chain links TRBV25-1 to TRBJ1-4, with 7 bases that match TRBD1. The V and J ends lost 5 bases and 4 bases, in that order; junction bases with no gene match: 10. This CDR3 is 16 amino acids long. CDR1 MGHDK and CDR2 SYGVNS come from the germline V gene. The CDR3 spells CASSPDRAYGNEKLFF. CDR3 nucleotide sequence: TGTGCCAGCAGTCCTGACAGGGCTTACGGTAATGAAAAACTGTTTTTT.